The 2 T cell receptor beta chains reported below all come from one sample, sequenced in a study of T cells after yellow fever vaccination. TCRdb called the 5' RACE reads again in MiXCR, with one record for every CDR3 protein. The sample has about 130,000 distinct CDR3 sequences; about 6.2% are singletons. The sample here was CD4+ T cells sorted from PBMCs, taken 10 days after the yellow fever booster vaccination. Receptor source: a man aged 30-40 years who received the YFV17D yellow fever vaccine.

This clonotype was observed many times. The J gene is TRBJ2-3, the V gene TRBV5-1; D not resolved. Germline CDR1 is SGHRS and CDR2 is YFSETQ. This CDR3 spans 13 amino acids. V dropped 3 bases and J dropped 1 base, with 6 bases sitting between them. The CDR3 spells CASSYGRTDTQYF. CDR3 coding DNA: TGCGCCAGCAGCTACGGACGCACAGATACGCAGTATTTT. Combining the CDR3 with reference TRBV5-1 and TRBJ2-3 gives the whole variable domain KAGVTQTPRYLIKTRGQQVTLSCSPISGHRSVSWYQQTPGQGLQFLFEYFSETQRNKGNFPGRFSGRQFSNSRSEMNVSTLELGDSALYLCASSYGRTDTQYFGPGTRLTVL.

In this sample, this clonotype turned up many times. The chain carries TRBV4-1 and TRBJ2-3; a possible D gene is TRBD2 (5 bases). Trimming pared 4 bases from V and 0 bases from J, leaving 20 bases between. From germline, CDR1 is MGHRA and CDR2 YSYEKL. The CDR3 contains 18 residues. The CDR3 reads CASSLKAISGPSTDTQYF. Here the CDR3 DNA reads TGCGCCAGCAGCCTCAAGGCTATAAGCGGTCCTAGCACAGATACGCAGTATTTT.